This T cell receptor beta chain was recorded in a study of T cells in Graves' hyperthyroidism and ophthalmopathy. Graves' hyperthyroidism was deemed stable absent ophthalmopathy progression within 18 months. The study left out patients who had uncontrolled infection, other autoimmune disease, pregnancy or lactation. Amplification yielded TCR beta CDR3 regions, with RNA transcripts as the source. The primer set for the first-round RT-PCR of the TCR CDR3 was HTBI. TCRdb reanalysed the multiplex PCR reads using MiXCR and keeps one entry per CDR3 protein. This sample has a few hundred thousand distinct CDR3 sequences, with 40% to 55% found just once. This CDR3 comprises 14 residues. V was pared by 5 bases and J by 3 bases, with 13 bases between. Looked up from germline, CDR1 is SGHVS and CDR2 is FQNEAQ.

The chain recombines TRBV7-8 with TRBJ2-5, with D unclear. This receptor was taken from a young woman with Graves' hyperthyroidism. Input material: peripheral blood or thyroid tissue (not recorded which). The CDR3 reads CASSTHRAKETQYF. In DNA, the CDR3 is TGTGCCAGCAGCACGCACCGGGCAAAAGAGACCCAGTACTTC. The full variable domain, in which reference TRBV7-8 and TRBJ2-5 provide the parts outside the CDR3, is GAGVSQSPRYKVAKRGQDVALRCDPISGHVSLFWYQQALGQGPEFLTYFQNEAQLDKSGLPSDRFFAERPEGSVSTLKIQRTQQEDSAVYLCASSTHRAKETQYFGPGTRLLVL.